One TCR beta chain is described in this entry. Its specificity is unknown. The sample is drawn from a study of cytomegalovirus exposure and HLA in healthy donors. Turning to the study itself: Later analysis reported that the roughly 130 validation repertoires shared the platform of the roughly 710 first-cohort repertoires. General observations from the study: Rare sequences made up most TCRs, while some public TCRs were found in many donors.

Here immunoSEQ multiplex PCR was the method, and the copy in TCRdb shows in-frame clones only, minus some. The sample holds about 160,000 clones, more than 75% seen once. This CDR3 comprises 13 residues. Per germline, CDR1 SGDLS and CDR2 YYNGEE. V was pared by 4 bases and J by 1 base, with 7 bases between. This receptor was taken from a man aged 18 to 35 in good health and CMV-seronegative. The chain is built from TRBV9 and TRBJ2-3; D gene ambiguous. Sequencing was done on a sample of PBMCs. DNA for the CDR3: TGTGCCAGCAGCTCCCGGGGCACAGATACGCAGTATTTT. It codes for CASSSRGTDTQYF.